These T cell receptor beta chains were read from a single sample in a study of cytomegalovirus exposure and HLA in healthy donors. Here immunoSEQ multiplex PCR was the method, and the copy in TCRdb shows in-frame clones only, minus some. Of roughly 310,000 clones listed, approximately 88% are singletons. Sequencing was done on a sample of PBMCs. Receptors originate from a man under 40 in good health and CMV-seronegative. CDR3s include the opening cysteine and the closing phenylalanine or tryptophan. Each record gives: V gene, clone size, J gene, D gene, CDR3 protein, CDR3 DNA. D genes are given only for firm matches. Clone size is shown for a subset of rows, as once, few, many or a class of expanded clone.

V gene: TRBV5-1; clone size: once; J gene: TRBJ2-7; D gene: TRBD1; CDR3 protein: CASSSTGVDEQYF; CDR3 DNA: TGCGCCAGCAGCTCGACAGGGGTCGACGAGCAGTACTTC
V gene: TRBV19; clone size: NA; J gene: TRBJ2-3; D gene: NA; CDR3 protein: CASSISGDTQYF; CDR3 DNA: TGTGCCAGTAGTATTAGCGGAGATACGCAGTATTTT
V gene: TRBV9; clone size: NA; J gene: TRBJ2-3; D gene: TRBD2; CDR3 protein: CASSVGTSGGPTDTQYF; CDR3 DNA: TGTGCCAGCAGCGTGGGGACTAGCGGGGGGCCCACAGATACGCAGTATTTT
V gene: TRBV7-9; clone size: NA; J gene: TRBJ2-1; D gene: NA; CDR3 protein: CASSLGGRYNEQFF; CDR3 DNA: TGTGCCAGCAGCTTAGGGGGGCGCTACAATGAGCAGTTCTTC
V gene: TRBV2; clone size: NA; J gene: TRBJ2-7; D gene: NA; CDR3 protein: CATLNNALSEQYF; CDR3 DNA: TGTGCCACCTTAAATAACGCGCTTTCCGAGCAGTACTTC
V gene: TRBV19; clone size: once; J gene: TRBJ2-3; D gene: TRBD2; CDR3 protein: CASSFRSGVSTDTQYF; CDR3 DNA: TGTGCCAGTAGTTTCCGTAGCGGGGTTAGCACAGATACGCAGTATTTT
V gene: TRBV27; clone size: NA; J gene: TRBJ2-7; D gene: NA; CDR3 protein: CASSLAIQGPYEQYF; CDR3 DNA: TGTGCCAGCAGTTTAGCCATACAGGGCCCCTACGAGCAGTACTTC
V gene: TRBV11-1; clone size: NA; J gene: TRBJ2-3; D gene: TRBD2; CDR3 protein: CASSRRERGIVGTDTQYF; CDR3 DNA: TGTGCCAGCAGCCGCCGGGAGCGGGGGATCGTTGGGACAGATACGCAGTATTTT
V gene: TRBV10-2; clone size: once; J gene: TRBJ2-4; D gene: TRBD1; CDR3 protein: CASRSVGTGGNIQYF; CDR3 DNA: TGCGCCAGCAGATCTGTAGGGACAGGGGGAAACATTCAGTACTTC
V gene: TRBV7-2; clone size: NA; J gene: TRBJ2-7; D gene: TRBD1; CDR3 protein: CASSLGTGGFRNYEQYF; CDR3 DNA: TGTGCCAGCAGCTTAGGGACAGGGGGATTTCGCAACTACGAGCAGTACTTC
V gene: TRBV7-2; clone size: NA; J gene: TRBJ2-7; D gene: NA; CDR3 protein: CASSPRIQGAREQYF; CDR3 DNA: TGTGCCAGCAGCCCCCGTATCCAAGGGGCGCGGGAGCAGTACTTC
V gene: TRBV7-9; clone size: NA; J gene: TRBJ1-3; D gene: NA; CDR3 protein: CASSQWDGAGNTIYF; CDR3 DNA: TGTGCCAGCAGCCAGTGGGATGGGGCGGGAAACACCATATATTTT
V gene: TRBV2; clone size: NA; J gene: TRBJ2-1; D gene: NA; CDR3 protein: CASSEGRGGQDEQFF; CDR3 DNA: TGTGCCAGCAGTGAAGGGAGGGGGGGCCAGGATGAGCAGTTCTTC
V gene: TRBV28; clone size: NA; J gene: TRBJ1-2; D gene: NA; CDR3 protein: CASSFRRDYYGYTF; CDR3 DNA: TGTGCCAGCAGTTTCCGAAGAGACTACTATGGCTACACCTTC
V gene: TRBV11-2; clone size: NA; J gene: TRBJ2-7; D gene: NA; CDR3 protein: CASSLETGAYEQYF; CDR3 DNA: TGTGCCAGCAGCTTAGAGACAGGAGCCTACGAGCAGTACTTC
V gene: TRBV20-1; clone size: NA; J gene: TRBJ1-2; D gene: NA; CDR3 protein: CSAHDSYGYTF; CDR3 DNA: TGCAGTGCTCATGACAGCTATGGCTACACCTTC
V gene: TRBV5-1; clone size: NA; J gene: TRBJ2-1; D gene: NA; CDR3 protein: CASSLEVFRQVNEQFF; CDR3 DNA: TGCGCCAGCAGCTTGGAAGTGTTTAGGCAGGTCAATGAGCAGTTCTTC
V gene: TRBV4-3; clone size: NA; J gene: TRBJ1-1; D gene: NA; CDR3 protein: CASSPGTGSGSTEAFF; CDR3 DNA: TGCGCCAGCAGCCCGGGGACTGGGTCGGGAAGCACTGAAGCTTTCTTT
V gene: TRBV2; clone size: NA; J gene: TRBJ2-2; D gene: NA; CDR3 protein: CASSEQPGPRTGELFF; CDR3 DNA: TGTGCCAGCAGTGAGCAGCCAGGGCCACGTACCGGGGAGCTGTTTTTT
V gene: TRBV6-5; clone size: NA; J gene: TRBJ2-1; D gene: TRBD1; CDR3 protein: CASSYPGQGDNEQFF; CDR3 DNA: TGTGCCAGCAGTTACCCGGGACAGGGGGACAATGAGCAGTTCTTC
V gene: TRBV7-2; clone size: NA; J gene: TRBJ2-3; D gene: TRBD1; CDR3 protein: CASSPVQRTGYSDTQYF; CDR3 DNA: TGTGCCAGCAGCCCCGTCCAGAGGACAGGGTATAGCGATACGCAGTATTTT
V gene: TRBV6-5; clone size: NA; J gene: TRBJ1-1; D gene: NA; CDR3 protein: CASSYSMAVEAFF; CDR3 DNA: TGTGCCAGCAGTTACTCGATGGCAGTTGAAGCTTTCTTT
V gene: TRBV18; clone size: NA; J gene: TRBJ1-1; D gene: NA; CDR3 protein: CASSPLQGNTEAFF; CDR3 DNA: TGTGCCAGCTCACCTCTGCAGGGGAACACTGAAGCTTTCTTT
V gene: TRBV6-5; clone size: NA; J gene: TRBJ2-7; D gene: NA; CDR3 protein: CASSYSSPGGPYEQYF; CDR3 DNA: TGTGCCAGCAGTTACTCTTCTCCGGGGGGCCCCTACGAGCAGTACTTC
V gene: TRBV6-6; clone size: NA; J gene: TRBJ2-7; D gene: NA; CDR3 protein: CASTRDNTYEQYF; CDR3 DNA: TGTGCCAGCACAAGGGACAATACCTACGAGCAGTACTTC
V gene: TRBV2; clone size: NA; J gene: TRBJ1-4; D gene: TRBD1; CDR3 protein: CASSLGQKPNEKLFF; CDR3 DNA: TGTGCCAGCAGTTTGGGACAGAAACCGAATGAAAAACTGTTTTTT
V gene: TRBV9; clone size: NA; J gene: TRBJ1-2; D gene: NA; CDR3 protein: CASSGSRRRRFGYTF; CDR3 DNA: TGTGCCAGCAGCGGAAGTCGGCGGAGACGGTTTGGCTACACCTTC
V gene: TRBV4-3; clone size: NA; J gene: TRBJ2-7; D gene: NA; CDR3 protein: CASSQDLSGEQYF; CDR3 DNA: TGCGCCAGCAGCCAAGATCTGTCCGGGGAGCAGTACTTC